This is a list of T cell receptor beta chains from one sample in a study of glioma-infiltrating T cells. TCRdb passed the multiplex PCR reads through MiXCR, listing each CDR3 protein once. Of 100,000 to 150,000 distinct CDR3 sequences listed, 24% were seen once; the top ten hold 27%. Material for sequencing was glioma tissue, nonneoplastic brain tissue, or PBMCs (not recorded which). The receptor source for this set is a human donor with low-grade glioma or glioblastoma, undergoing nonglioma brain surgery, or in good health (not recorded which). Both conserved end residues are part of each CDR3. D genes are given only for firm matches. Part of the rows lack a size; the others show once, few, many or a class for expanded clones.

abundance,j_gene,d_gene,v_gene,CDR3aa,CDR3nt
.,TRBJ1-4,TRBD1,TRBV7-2,CASSLAATGDEKLFF,TGTGCCAGCAGCTTAGCCGCGACAGGGGATGAAAAACTGTTTTTT
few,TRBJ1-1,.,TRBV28,CASSLIGQTNTEAFF,TGTGCCAGCAGTTTAATTGGTCAGACTAACACTGAAGCTTTCTTT
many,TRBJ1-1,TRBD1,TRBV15,CATSRGWPGGGNTEAFF,TGTGCCACCAGCAGAGGGTGGCCAGGGGGGGGGAACACTGAAGCTTTCTTT
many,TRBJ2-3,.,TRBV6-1,CASSSGTLRRDTQYF,TGTGCCAGCAGTTCAGGGACTCTCCGGAGGGATACGCAGTATTTT
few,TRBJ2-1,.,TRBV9,CASSVGSSAFEQFF,TGTGCCAGCAGCGTAGGGTCTAGTGCCTTCGAGCAGTTCTTC
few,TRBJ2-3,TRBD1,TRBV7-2,CASSLQGANADTQYF,TGTGCCAGCAGCTTACAGGGGGCGAATGCAGATACGCAGTATTTT
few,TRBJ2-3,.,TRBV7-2,CASSSRRGGSTDTQYF,TGTGCCAGCAGCTCCCGCCGCGGAGGGAGCACAGATACGCAGTATTTT
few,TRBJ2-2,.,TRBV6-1,CASTLQGRLNTGELFF,TGTGCCAGCACCCTTCAGGGGCGCCTCAACACCGGGGAGCTGTTTTTT
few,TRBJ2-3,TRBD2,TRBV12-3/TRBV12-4,CASHILAGGVTDTQYF,TGTGCCAGCCATATTTTGGCGGGGGGTGTCACAGATACGCAGTATTTT
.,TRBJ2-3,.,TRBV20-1,CNARDQGRGTQYF,TGCAATGCTAGAGATCAGGGTCGAGGGACGCAGTATTTT
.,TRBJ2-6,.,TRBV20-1,CSATLVAFSGANVLTF,TGCAGTGCTACCCTCGTCGCTTTCTCTGGGGCCAACGTCCTGACTTTC
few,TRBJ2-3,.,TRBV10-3,CAISEEQGGDTQYF,TGTGCCATCAGTGAGGAACAGGGAGGAGATACGCAGTATTTT
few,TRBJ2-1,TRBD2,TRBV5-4,CASSSSGGRNNEQFF,TGTGCCAGCAGCTCTAGCGGGGGCCGGAATAATGAGCAGTTCTTC
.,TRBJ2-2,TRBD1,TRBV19,CASSLRRPGQGDTGELFF,TGTGCCAGTAGTTTGAGACGTCCGGGACAGGGGGACACCGGGGAGCTGTTTTTT
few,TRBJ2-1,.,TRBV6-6,CASSYPTSGRPNEQFF,TGTGCCAGCAGTTACCCGACGAGTGGCAGGCCCAATGAGCAGTTCTTC
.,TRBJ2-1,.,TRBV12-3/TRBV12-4,CASSPSPTSLRNEQFF,TGTGCCAGCAGCCCCTCCCCTACCTCCCTACGCAATGAGCAGTTCTTC
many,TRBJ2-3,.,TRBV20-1,CSASLGGALTDTQYF,TGCAGTGCTAGCTTGGGCGGGGCCCTCACAGATACGCAGTATTTT
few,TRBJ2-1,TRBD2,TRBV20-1,CSARTSGSYNEQFF,TGCAGTGCGAGGACTAGCGGCTCCTACAATGAGCAGTTCTTC
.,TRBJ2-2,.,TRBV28,CASNSGVMNTGELFF,TGTGCCAGCAACTCCGGGGTCATGAACACCGGGGAGCTGTTTTTT
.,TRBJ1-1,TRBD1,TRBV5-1,CASSLGFDTGGTEAFF,TGCGCCAGCAGCTTGGGGTTCGATACAGGGGGCACTGAAGCTTTCTTT
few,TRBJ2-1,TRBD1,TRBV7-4,CASSLGTGPYNEQFF,TGTGCCAGCAGCTTAGGGACAGGGCCCTACAATGAGCAGTTCTTC
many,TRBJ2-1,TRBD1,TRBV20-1,CSAPLDRPDNEQFF,TGCAGTGCTCCCTTGGACAGGCCTGACAATGAGCAGTTCTTC
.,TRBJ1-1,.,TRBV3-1,CASVDLSNTEAFF,TGTGCCAGCGTAGACCTCTCGAACACTGAAGCTTTCTTT
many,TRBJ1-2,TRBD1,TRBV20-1,CSAKGQGAGYGYTF,TGCAGTGCTAAGGGACAGGGGGCCGGATATGGCTACACCTTC
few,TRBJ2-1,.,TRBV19,CASSIVVSDEQFF,TGTGCCAGTAGTATAGTGGTGAGCGATGAGCAGTTCTTC
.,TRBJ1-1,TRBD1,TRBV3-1,CASSTGTENTEAFF,TGTGCCAGCAGCACCGGGACAGAGAACACTGAAGCTTTCTTT
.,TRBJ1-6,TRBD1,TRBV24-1,CATSDPRQGANSPLHF,TGTGCCACCAGTGATCCACGACAGGGGGCAAATTCACCCCTCCACTTT
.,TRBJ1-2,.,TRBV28,CASSFTGALVYGYTF,TGTGCCAGCAGTTTTACGGGGGCGTTGGTCTATGGCTACACCTTC
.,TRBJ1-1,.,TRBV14,CACSQDRGGGGTEAFF,TGTGCCTGCAGCCAAGATCGGGGGGGTGGAGGCACTGAAGCTTTCTTT
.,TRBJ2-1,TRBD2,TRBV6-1,CASSLGLAGTDEQFF,TGTGCCAGCAGCCTCGGACTAGCGGGTACGGATGAGCAGTTCTTC
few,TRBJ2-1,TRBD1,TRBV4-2,CASSHGQGPYNEQFF,TGTGCCAGCAGCCATGGACAGGGTCCCTACAATGAGCAGTTCTTC
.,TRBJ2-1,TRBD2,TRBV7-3,CASSLGDYTAEQFF,TGTGCCAGCAGCTTAGGGGACTATACGGCCGAGCAGTTCTTC
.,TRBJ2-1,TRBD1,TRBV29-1,CSVVPDRHNEQFF,TGCAGCGTTGTCCCGGACAGGCACAATGAGCAGTTCTTC
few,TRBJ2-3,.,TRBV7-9,CASSPPGSSTDTQYF,TGTGCCAGCAGCCCCCCAGGGAGCAGCACAGATACGCAGTATTTT
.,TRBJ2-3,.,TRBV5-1,CASSLSDNPSTDTQYF,TGCGCCAGCAGCTTATCGGACAACCCAAGCACAGATACGCAGTATTTT
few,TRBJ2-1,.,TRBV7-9,CASSPPGGPYNEQFF,TGTGCCAGCAGCCCTCCCGGTGGCCCCTACAATGAGCAGTTCTTC
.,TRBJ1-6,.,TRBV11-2,CASSLGPAGPVDSPLHF,TGTGCCAGCAGCTTAGGTCCCGCCGGGCCCGTAGATTCACCCCTCCACTTT
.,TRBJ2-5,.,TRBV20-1,CSASGQQETQYF,TGCAGTGCTAGTGGGCAGCAAGAGACCCAGTACTTC
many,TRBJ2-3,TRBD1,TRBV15,CATRKTGEFTDTQYF,TGTGCCACTCGGAAGACAGGGGAGTTCACAGATACGCAGTATTTT
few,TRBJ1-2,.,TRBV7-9,CASSPENYGYTF,TGTGCCAGCAGCCCCGAAAACTATGGCTACACCTTC
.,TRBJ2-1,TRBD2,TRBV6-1,CASSSLRGGAREQFF,TGTGCCAGCAGTTCTTTGCGGGGGGGGGCTCGGGAGCAGTTCTTC
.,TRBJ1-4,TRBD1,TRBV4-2,CASSQPLRQGSETNEKLFF,TGTGCCAGCAGCCAACCCCTCAGACAGGGGTCTGAAACTAATGAAAAACTGTTTTTT
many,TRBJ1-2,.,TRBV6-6,CASSYSRGALGYTF,TGTGCCAGCAGTTACTCGAGGGGGGCGCTTGGCTACACCTTC
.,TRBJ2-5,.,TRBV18,CASSPTDGQETQYF,TGTGCCAGCTCACCGACAGACGGCCAAGAGACCCAGTACTTC
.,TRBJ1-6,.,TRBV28,CASSNRGYQSSYNSPLHF,TGTGCCAGCAGCAATAGGGGATACCAGAGCTCCTATAATTCACCCCTCCACTTT
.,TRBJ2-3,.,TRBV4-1,CASSPAPWDTQYF,TGCGCCAGCAGCCCCGCCCCGTGGGATACGCAGTATTTT
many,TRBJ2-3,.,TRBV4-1,CASSQAGVVDTQYF,TGCGCCAGCAGCCAAGCCGGGGTGGTCGATACGCAGTATTTT
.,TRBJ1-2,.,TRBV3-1,CASSRLDRNYGYTF,TGTGCCAGCAGCCGATTAGACAGGAACTATGGCTACACCTTC
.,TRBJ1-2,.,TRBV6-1,CASRTQTLGGHGYTF,TGTGCCAGCCGAACACAAACTCTGGGGGGGCATGGCTACACCTTC
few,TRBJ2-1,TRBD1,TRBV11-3,CASSHRGRPHEQFF,TGTGCCAGCAGCCACAGGGGGCGCCCCCATGAGCAGTTCTTC
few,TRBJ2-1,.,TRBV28,CASASPPPEEQFF,TGTGCCAGCGCCTCTCCCCCCCCGGAAGAGCAGTTCTTC
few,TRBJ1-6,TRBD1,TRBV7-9,CASSRTGGNSPLHF,TGTGCCAGCAGCCGGACAGGGGGTAATTCACCCCTCCACTTT
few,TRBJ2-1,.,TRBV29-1,CSAQAADSYNEQFF,TGCAGCGCCCAGGCGGCAGACTCCTACAATGAGCAGTTCTTC
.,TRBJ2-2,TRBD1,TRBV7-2,CASQNRQGSGELFF,TGTGCCAGCCAAAACCGACAGGGGTCCGGGGAGCTGTTTTTT
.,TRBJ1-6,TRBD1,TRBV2,CASIRGQGRNSPLHF,TGTGCCAGCATCCGAGGACAGGGTCGAAATTCACCCCTCCACTTT
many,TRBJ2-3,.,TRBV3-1,CASSQDWQLGDTQYF,TGTGCCAGCAGCCAAGATTGGCAGCTGGGAGATACGCAGTATTTT
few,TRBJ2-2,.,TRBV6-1,CASSEAVPYRALFF,TGTGCCAGCAGTGAAGCGGTTCCTTACCGGGCGCTGTTTTTT